This T cell receptor beta chain was captured by sequencing in a study of cytomegalovirus exposure and HLA in healthy donors. Study-level results: Association of a missense DCLRE1C variant with TCR beta V- and J-gene trimming was reported in a later analysis. Overall, roughly 150 TCR beta chains were annotated as cytomegalovirus-associated. Per published reports, the classifier diagnosed cytomegalovirus status with high specificity and sensitivity. In a later analysis, TCR association rates varied by HLA locus: DRB1 most, HLA-C fewest.

As regards this clone: The antigen is undetermined.

The PCR employed 60 Vbeta primers together with 13 Jbeta primers. The method was immunoSEQ multiplex PCR; TCRdb's version includes in-frame clones alone and lacks a portion of them. Here the sample spans more than 80,000 clones, roughly 76% being singletons. The clonotype was recovered from a human donor in good health. Sequenced input: PBMCs.

CDR3 sequence: CASSFSGRISTGELFF. The CDR3 DNA reads TGTGCCAGCAGCTTTAGCGGGAGGATCTCCACCGGGGAGCTGTTTTTT. V usage is TRBV5-4 and J usage is TRBJ2-2, with 10 bases that match TRBD2. V dropped 2 bases and J dropped 4; count of bases not matched to a gene: 5. Germline lookup yields CDR1 SGHNT and CDR2 YYREEE (reference sequence). The CDR3 loop spans 16 amino acids.